This T cell receptor (beta chain) was observed in a study of blood T cell repertoires in COVID-19 (dated by TCRdb to the early 2020s). Notes on the research overall: Samples covering the acute and convalescent phases of COVID-19 were provided by collaborators in the United States, Italy and Spain. A freely available public database, intended as a resource for researchers studying the immune response to SARS-CoV-2, is where the repertoires were released. Nearly every sample came with metadata listing a de-identified subject ID, COVID-19 status, age in years and sex. The dataset comprised deeply sampled blood TCRbeta repertoires from subjects exposed to, actively infected with, or recovered from COVID-19. Samples were obtained from the ongoing ImmuneRACE study (first 160 participants) and from about 1,300 subjects provided by 6 global collaborators. HLA class I and class II types, where available, came from metadata supplied by the sample provider rather than from assay-based typing. The prospective study material was composed of cDNA or gDNA derived from T cells, B-cell-depleted T cells, or PBMCs. Overall study outcomes, separate from this receptor: The amount of clinical and demographic metadata varied by source and participant and was provided uncurated.

TCRbeta CDR3 regions were amplified from genomic DNA by means of the immunoSEQ Assay, a bias-controlled multiplex PCR. The authors processed their data as follows. Within the assay, amplification of reference gene primers was used to estimate how many nucleated cells each sample contained. To quantify the absolute abundance of each unique TCRbeta CDR3 rearrangement, sequence reads were collapsed and filtered. For each sample, productive Simpson clonality was calculated as the square root of Simpson's diversity index over productive rearrangements. Drawn from immuneACCESS, this table holds only the in-frame rearrangements with V and J called that TCRdb kept. Clones are partly lost; checked studies trace under half to an unresolved V gene and leave the rest unexplained. The V and J calls and clone size were taken over from that table, and D and trimming were inferred from the DNA. This sample lists tens of thousands of clones; over 65% were detected once. The top ten hold around 10% of the sample.

V is pared back by 0 bases and J by 1 base, with 7 bases lying between the germline termini. The germline V gene sets CDR1 to ENHRY and CDR2 to SYGVKD. From the cysteine through the phenylalanine, the CDR3 covers 15 amino acids. This entry keeps only the CDR3 DNA: 45 bases, framed from base 1. A word on this clone: Its binding antigen is unknown. The input lacks base qualities; no much larger clone sits a single base away.

Whole blood was collected in K2EDTA tubes by collaborating institutions according to the institutions' own protocols. For TCRbeta analysis, collaborators shipped samples in one of three forms: frozen whole blood, isolated PBMCs, or DNA extracted from either of those sample types. Rearrangement joined TRBV10-3 to TRBJ1-5, and perhaps TRBD1 as D gene, on 6 matching bases. Sequencing input: peripheral blood. This clonotype was obtained from a human donor in a cohort sampled during active COVID-19. The CDR3 in this case is CAISESGQSNQPQHF. The DNA is as follows: TGTGCCATCAGTGAGTCCGGACAGAGCAATCAGCCCCAGCATTTT.